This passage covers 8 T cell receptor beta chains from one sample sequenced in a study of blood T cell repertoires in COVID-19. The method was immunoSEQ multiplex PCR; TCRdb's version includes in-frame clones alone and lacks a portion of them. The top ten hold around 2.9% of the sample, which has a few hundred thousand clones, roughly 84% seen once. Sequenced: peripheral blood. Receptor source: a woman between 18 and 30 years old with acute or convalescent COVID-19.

The CDR3 bases are TGTGCCAGCAGTTACGCGGGAGGAGAGACCCAGTACTTC. Its translation: CASSYAGGETQYF. The V and J genes are TRBV6-2 or TRBV6-3 and TRBJ2-5; the match to TRBD2 covers 8 bases. Germline assignment: CDR1 MNHEY and CDR2 SVGEGT. With V trimmed by 2 bases and J by 4 bases, 0 bases remained unmatched. The CDR3 has 13 amino acids.

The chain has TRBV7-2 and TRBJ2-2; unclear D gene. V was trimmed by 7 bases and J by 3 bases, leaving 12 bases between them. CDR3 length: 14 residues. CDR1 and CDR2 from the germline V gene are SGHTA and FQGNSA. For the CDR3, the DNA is TGTGCCAGCACCCCCCGCCGGGACACCGGGGAGCTGTTTTTT. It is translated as CASTPRRDTGELFF.

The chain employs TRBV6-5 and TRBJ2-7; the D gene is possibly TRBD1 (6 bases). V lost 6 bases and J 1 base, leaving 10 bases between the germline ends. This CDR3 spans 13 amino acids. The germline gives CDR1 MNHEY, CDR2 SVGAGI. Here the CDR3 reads CASRKTGSYEQYF. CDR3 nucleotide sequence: TGTGCCAGCAGGAAGACAGGATCCTACGAGCAGTACTTC.

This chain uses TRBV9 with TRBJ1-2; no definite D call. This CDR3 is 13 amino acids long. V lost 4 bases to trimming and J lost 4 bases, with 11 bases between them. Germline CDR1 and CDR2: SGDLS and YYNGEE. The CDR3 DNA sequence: TGTGCCAGCAGCCCACTTTGCACCTATGGCTACACCTTC. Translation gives CASSPLCTYGYTF.

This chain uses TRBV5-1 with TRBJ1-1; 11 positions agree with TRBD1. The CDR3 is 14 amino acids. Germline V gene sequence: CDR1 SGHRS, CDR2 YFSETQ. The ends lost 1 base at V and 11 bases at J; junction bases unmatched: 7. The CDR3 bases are TGCGCCAGCAGCTTGCTGGACAGGGGGCCGGGGGCTTTCTTT. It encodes CASSLLDRGPGAFF.

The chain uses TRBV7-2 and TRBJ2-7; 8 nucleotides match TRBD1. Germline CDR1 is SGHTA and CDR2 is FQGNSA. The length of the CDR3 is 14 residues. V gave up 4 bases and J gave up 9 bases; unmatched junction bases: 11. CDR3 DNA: TGTGCCAGCAGCTCAACCCCAGGGGGCGTAGGGCAGTACTTC. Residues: CASSSTPGGVGQYF.

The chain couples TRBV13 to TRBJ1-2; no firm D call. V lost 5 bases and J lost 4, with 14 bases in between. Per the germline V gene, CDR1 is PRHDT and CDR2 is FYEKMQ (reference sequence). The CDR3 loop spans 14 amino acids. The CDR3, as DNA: TGTGCCAGCAGCACTAAGGACTTAACCTATGGCTACACCTTC. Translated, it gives CASSTKDLTYGYTF. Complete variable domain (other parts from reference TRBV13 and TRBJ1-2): AAGVIQSPRHLIKEKRETATLKCYPIPRHDTVYWYQQGPGQDPQFLISFYEKMQSDKGSIPDRFSAQQFSDYHSELNMSSLELGDSALYFCASSTKDLTYGYTFGSGTRLTVV.

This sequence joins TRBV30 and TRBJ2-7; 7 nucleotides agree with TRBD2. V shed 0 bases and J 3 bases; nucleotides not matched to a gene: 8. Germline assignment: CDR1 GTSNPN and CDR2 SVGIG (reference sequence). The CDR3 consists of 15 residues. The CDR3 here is CAWSVRLAEIYEQYF. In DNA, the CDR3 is TGTGCCTGGAGTGTAAGGCTAGCGGAGATCTACGAGCAGTACTTC.